This TCR beta chain was sequenced in a study of blood T cell repertoires in COVID-19. Across the study: Both acute and convalescent COVID-19 samples were obtained from the United States, Italy and Spain. PBMCs, B-cell-depleted T cells, or T cells provided the cDNA or gDNA that made up the material.

CDR3 length: 14 residues. The V and J ends lost 6 bases and 4 bases, in that order; junction bases with no gene match: 7. CDR1 is MNHEY, CDR2 SVGAGI, per germline. Per the study methods: Reference gene primer amplification gave nucleated cell count estimates. The method was immunoSEQ multiplex PCR; TCRdb's version includes in-frame clones alone and lacks a portion of them. From that table come the V and J calls and clone size; the DNA was used to work out D and trimming. The sample lists roughly 350,000 clones; around 87% were seen once. The sample consisted of peripheral blood. This clonotype was obtained from a woman aged 50 to 65 with active or convalescent COVID-19. The chain couples TRBV6-5 to TRBJ1-2; TRBD1 aligns across 8 bases. CDR3 in DNA: TGTGCCAGCAGACTTACGACAGGGGCCTATGGCTACACCTTC. This sequence encodes CASRLTTGAYGYTF.